This T cell receptor (beta chain) was sequenced during a study of blood T cell repertoires in COVID-19. About the study: Acute-phase and convalescent COVID-19 samples originated in the United States, Italy and Spain. The cDNA or gDNA used as material had been derived from T cells, B-cell-depleted T cells, or PBMCs.

The J segment lost 6 bases and the V segment lost 7 bases, leaving 3 bases of the junction unmatched. The CDR3 sequence is 12 residues long. Looked up from germline, CDR1 is LGHDT and CDR2 is YNNKEL (reference sequence). Original analysis: The authors estimated nucleated cell counts from reference gene primer amplification. This table comes from immunoSEQ multiplex PCR, and its TCRdb copy is limited to in-frame clones, with some not included. V, J and clone size are those of that table, while D and trimming were read from the DNA. In the table there are approximately 180,000 clones, approximately 90% of which are singletons.

The V gene is TRBV3-1 (or the pseudogene TRBV3-2), the J gene TRBJ1-2; 9 nucleotides agree with TRBD1. This receptor was identified in a woman aged 45-60 years with acute or convalescent COVID-19. Sequencing was done on a sample of peripheral blood. This CDR3 is CASKTGGNGYTF. CDR3 in DNA: TGTGCCAGCAAAACAGGGGGCAATGGCTACACCTTC.